The 18 T cell receptor beta chains in this list originate from one sample, sequenced in a study of long-term antiretroviral therapy in people with HIV. Runs used v3.0 of the immunoSEQ assay and were done at survey level. Assay: immunoSEQ multiplex PCR; the TCRdb copy retains only in-frame clones and omits some. The sample shows about 34,000 clones, 83% of them seen only once. The input for sequencing was unsorted PBMCs, taken 0.4 years before starting antiretroviral therapy. These TCRs come from a man in his late teens or twenties with HIV.

The genes are TRBV29-1 and TRBJ2-5, with TRBD2 as a possible D gene (6 bases). This CDR3 contains 14 residues. Germline V gene data show CDR1 as SQVTM and CDR2 as ANQGSEA. Trimming removed 2 bases at V and 2 bases at J, with 12 bases between. The CDR3 bases are TGCAGCGTTGAACGTCGGCTAGCGCAAGAGACCCAGTACTTC. This translates into CSVERRLAQETQYF. Full variable domain (outside the CDR3, taken from reference TRBV29-1 and TRBJ2-5): SAVISQKPSRDICQRGTSLTIQCQVDSQVTMMFWYRQQPGQSLTLIATANQGSEATYESGFVIDKFPISRPNLTFSTLTVSNMSPEDSSIYLCSVERRLAQETQYFGPGTRLLVL.

The chain employs TRBV7-9 and TRBJ1-4; 8 bases match TRBD1. CDR1 is SEHNR, CDR2 FQNEAQ, per germline (reference sequence). The junction had 3 bases not matched to a gene; V was cut back by 3 bases and J by 0 bases. The CDR3 contains 16 residues. CDR3 residues: CASSLGQAPTNEKLFF. CDR3 coding DNA: TGTGCCAGCAGCTTGGGACAGGCCCCAACTAATGAAAAACTGTTTTTT.

The chain recombines TRBV28 with TRBJ1-2; 7 bases line up with TRBD1. The CDR3 sequence is 12 residues long. Losses at the gene ends were 8 bases for V and 3 bases for J; bases not matched to a gene: 3. In germline, CDR1 is MDHEN, CDR2 SYDVKM. The CDR3: CASGTVYYGYTF. The CDR3 region has the DNA TGTGCCAGCGGGACAGTGTACTATGGCTACACCTTC.

The chain links TRBV6-1 to TRBJ2-1, with 13 nucleotides matching TRBD2. The CDR3 spans 16 residues. Germline CDR1 MNHNS, CDR2 SASEGT. Trimming at V came to 2 bases and at J to 4 bases, leaving 2 bases not matched to a gene. CDR3 bases: TGTGCCAGCAGTGAAACTAGCGGGGGGGGATACAATGAGCAGTTCTTC. This translates into CASSETSGGGYNEQFF.

This clone was seen a handful of times. V and J are TRBV30 and TRBJ1-5, with 7 bases fitting TRBD1. V gave up 0 bases and J gave up 6 bases; unmatched junction bases: 5. The CDR3 sequence is 14 residues long. Germline V lookup: CDR1 GTSNPN, CDR2 SVGIG (reference sequence). CDR3 sequence reads: CAWSVDREIQPQHF. CDR3 sequence (DNA): TGTGCCTGGAGTGTAGACAGGGAAATTCAGCCCCAGCATTTT.

The chain recombines TRBV5-4 with TRBJ2-3; D possibly uses TRBD1 or TRBD2 (6 bases each). Germline CDR1 and CDR2: SGHNT and YYREEE (reference sequence). V was cut by 6 bases and J by 5 bases, with 16 bases left in between. The CDR3 runs to 14 residues. The CDR3 sequence is CASNGGPSEDTQYF. CDR3 nucleotide sequence: TGTGCCAGCAATGGGGGGCCATCGGAAGATACGCAGTATTTT.

The CDR3 loop is CASSPTSGRALRSYEQYF. The CDR3 nucleotides are TGTGCCAGCAGTCCGACTAGCGGGAGGGCACTGCGTTCCTACGAGCAGTACTTC. The V gene is TRBV28, the J gene TRBJ2-7; 14 bases agree with TRBD2. Per germline, CDR1 MDHEN and CDR2 SYDVKM. The CDR3 runs to 18 residues. V shed 5 bases and J 1 base; nucleotides not matched to a gene: 10.

The chain joins TRBV6-1 to TRBJ1-2; 11 bases map to TRBD1. Germline V CDR1 and CDR2: MNHNS, SASEGT. CDR3 length: 17 amino acids. The ends lost 4 bases at V and 4 bases at J; junction bases unmatched: 11. Written as DNA, the CDR3 is TGTGCCAGCAGTGTCCTTCTACCGGGACAGGGGGGCTATGGCTACACCTTC. Its protein is CASSVLLPGQGGYGYTF.

The V and J genes are TRBV19 and TRBJ1-5; D call uncertain. CDR1 and CDR2 from the germline V gene are LNHDA and SQIVND (reference sequence). CDR3 length: 15 amino acids. Trimming took 1 base from V and 0 from J, leaving 7 bases between them. This chain's CDR3 is CASSIGFDSNQPQHF. The CDR3 bases are TGTGCCAGTAGTATAGGGTTCGATAGCAATCAGCCCCAGCATTTT.

This chain uses TRBV11-3 with TRBJ2-1, with 9 positions matching TRBD2. This CDR3 spans 15 amino acids. With 4 bases clipped from V and 6 bases from J, the junction kept 7 bases outside the gene matches. CDR1 is SGHNT, CDR2 YENEEA, per germline. CDR3 nucleotides: TGTGCCAGCAGCTCCAACTTAGCGGGAGCCAATGAGCAGTTCTTC. This encodes CASSSNLAGANEQFF.

This chain links TRBV29-1 with TRBJ2-7; D is uncertain. The CDR3 totals 12 residues. The V gene's germline CDR1 is SQVTM and CDR2 ANQGSEA. V lost 6 bases to trimming and J lost 3 bases, with 12 bases between them. The CDR3 region has the DNA TGCAGCGTGCAAGACAAAGACTACGAGCAGTACTTC. It yields the protein CSVQDKDYEQYF.

The rearrangement links TRBV4-2 to TRBJ2-7; D not resolved. With 2 bases removed from V and 0 bases from J, the gap between germline ends came to 8 bases. CDR3 length equals 14 residues. Germline V CDR1 and CDR2: LGHNA, YNFKEQ. The chain's CDR3 is CASSQSSSSYEQYF. CDR3 nucleotide sequence: TGTGCCAGCAGCCAATCCTCGAGCTCCTACGAGCAGTACTTC.

V gene TRBV19 combines with J gene TRBJ2-1, with 10 positions matching TRBD2. This CDR3 has 17 residues. CDR1 and CDR2 (germline): LNHDA, SQIVND (reference sequence). V trimming: 5 bases; J trimming: 6 bases; junction bases outside the gene matches: 13. The CDR3 is CASSSALGLAYTNEQFF. Here the CDR3 DNA reads TGTGCCAGTAGTTCGGCTCTGGGACTAGCGTATACCAATGAGCAGTTCTTC.

This clone was seen a handful of times. The gene calls are TRBV18 and TRBJ1-5; 8 positions match TRBD1. CDR1 KGHSH and CDR2 LQKENI come from the germline V gene. The V and J ends lost 4 bases and 2 bases, in that order; junction bases with no gene match: 1. This CDR3 is built from 14 residues. Here the CDR3 DNA reads TGTGCCAGCTCACAGACAGGGGGCAATCAGCCCCAGCATTTT. Translated, it gives CASSQTGGNQPQHF.

The CDR3 region has the DNA TGCGCCAGCAGCTTGGCCCCCCGACAGTCCAATGGAAACACCATATATTTT. Translation gives CASSLAPRQSNGNTIYF. The V gene is TRBV5-1, the J gene TRBJ1-3, with a possible D match to TRBD1 (5 bases). Trimming took off 0 bases at V and 3 bases at J, with 16 bases between the two ends. Germline V gene lookup returns CDR1 SGHRS and CDR2 YFSETQ. The CDR3 contains 17 residues.

The chain combines TRBV5-4 with TRBJ1-6; 9 bases are shared with TRBD1. The germline CDR1 and CDR2 sequences are SGHNT and YYREEE (reference sequence). This CDR3 region has 14 residues. The V gene end was trimmed by 4 bases and the J gene end by 6 bases; junction bases not matched to a gene: 2. CDR3 loop: CASSPQGANSPLHF. DNA of the CDR3: TGTGCCAGCAGCCCACAGGGGGCTAATTCACCCCTCCACTTT.

A few counts support this clone. V gene TRBV7-9 combines with J gene TRBJ1-5; D may be TRBD1 (5 bases). The CDR3 is made up of 15 amino acids. With 5 bases removed from V and 7 bases from J, the gap between germline ends came to 18 bases. Germline lookup yields CDR1 SEHNR and CDR2 FQNEAQ (reference sequence). The DNA for the CDR3 is TGTGCCAGCAGCGTAAGGGGAGGATGGGAGCAGCCCCAGCATTTT. It translates to CASSVRGGWEQPQHF.

J is TRBJ2-7 and V is TRBV7-2, with 10 bases matching TRBD1. This CDR3 spans 15 amino acids. J was trimmed by 4 bases and V by 1 base; bases with no gene match: 4. The V gene's germline CDR1 is SGHTA and CDR2 FQGNSA. The CDR3 spells CASSLVTGGNYEQYF. In DNA, the CDR3 is TGTGCCAGCAGCTTAGTGACAGGGGGCAATTACGAGCAGTACTTC.